These T cell receptor beta chains were read from a single sample in a study of control samples from healthy donors and cancer patients. Produced via immunoSEQ multiplex PCR; TCRdb's table is partial and in-frame only. Of approximately 72,000 clones listed, roughly 90% were seen once; the top ten hold over 5.5%. Sequences were obtained from blood. The receptors here all came from a man aged 50 to 60 in good health. CDR3s include the opening cysteine and the closing phenylalanine or tryptophan. Each record gives: V gene, clone size, J gene, D gene, CDR3 protein, CDR3 DNA. The D gene is left open where the match is weak. Rows may omit the clone size; those that give it use once, few, many or a size class.

v_call: TRBV6-5; clone_size: once; j_call: TRBJ2-5; d_call: .; cdr3_aa: CASSLGTGGETQYF; cdr3_nt: TGTGCCAGCAGCCTTGGGACGGGTGGGGAGACCCAGTACTTC
v_call: TRBV5-1; clone_size: .; j_call: TRBJ2-3; d_call: TRBD2; cdr3_aa: CASSLGSSGATDTQYF; cdr3_nt: TGCGCCAGCAGCTTGGGGTCTAGCGGGGCCACAGATACGCAGTATTTT
v_call: TRBV11-2; clone_size: .; j_call: TRBJ2-7; d_call: .; cdr3_aa: CASSLDHEQYF; cdr3_nt: TGTGCCAGCAGCTTAGATCACGAGCAGTACTTC
v_call: TRBV4-1; clone_size: .; j_call: TRBJ1-5; d_call: .; cdr3_aa: CASSQEPGGSLMSYYSNQPQHF; cdr3_nt: TGCGCCAGCAGCCAAGAGCCCGGGGGCTCCCTAATGTCATATTATAGCAATCAGCCCCAGCATTTT
v_call: TRBV7-9; clone_size: .; j_call: TRBJ1-2; d_call: TRBD1; cdr3_aa: CASSTTGVSGYTF; cdr3_nt: TGTGCCAGCAGCACTACAGGGGTTTCGGGCTACACCTTC
v_call: TRBV5-1; clone_size: .; j_call: TRBJ1-1; d_call: TRBD1; cdr3_aa: CASRGDSLNTEAFF; cdr3_nt: TGCGCCAGCAGAGGGGACAGTTTGAACACTGAAGCTTTCTTT
v_call: TRBV5-6; clone_size: .; j_call: TRBJ2-7; d_call: .; cdr3_aa: CASSLEGQGNSYEQYF; cdr3_nt: TGTGCCAGCAGCCTGGAGGGGCAGGGGAATTCCTACGAGCAGTACTTC
v_call: TRBV30; clone_size: few; j_call: TRBJ1-2; d_call: TRBD1; cdr3_aa: CAWGGQGYGNTF; cdr3_nt: TGTGCCTGGGGGGGACAGGGCTATGGCAACACCTTC
v_call: TRBV2; clone_size: .; j_call: TRBJ2-2; d_call: .; cdr3_aa: CASSKRETGELFF; cdr3_nt: TGTGCCAGCAGCAAACGGGAGACCGGGGAGCTGTTTTTT
v_call: TRBV11-2; clone_size: .; j_call: TRBJ1-1; d_call: TRBD1; cdr3_aa: CASSYNRQGVPFF; cdr3_nt: TGTGCCAGCAGCTACAATAGACAGGGTGTACCTTTCTTT
v_call: TRBV7-6; clone_size: .; j_call: TRBJ1-2; d_call: .; cdr3_aa: CASSLQGIDVYGYTF; cdr3_nt: TGTGCCAGCAGCTTACAGGGAATTGACGTCTATGGCTACACCTTC
v_call: TRBV5-6; clone_size: .; j_call: TRBJ1-2; d_call: .; cdr3_aa: CASSLDPQYGYTF; cdr3_nt: TGTGCCAGCAGCTTGGACCCACAATACGGCTACACCTTC
v_call: TRBV2; clone_size: .; j_call: TRBJ1-2; d_call: .; cdr3_aa: CASSPGTNYGYTF; cdr3_nt: TGTGCCAGCAGCCCCGGCACTAACTATGGCTACACCTTC
v_call: TRBV30; clone_size: .; j_call: TRBJ1-6; d_call: .; cdr3_aa: CAWSVMAWRDSPLHF; cdr3_nt: TGTGCCTGGAGTGTAATGGCGTGGAGGGATTCACCCCTCCACTTT
v_call: TRBV6-1; clone_size: once; j_call: TRBJ1-2; d_call: .; cdr3_aa: CASSEVPGAANYGYTF; cdr3_nt: TGTGCCAGCAGTGAAGTGCCGGGTGCAGCTAACTATGGCTACACCTTC
v_call: TRBV5-6; clone_size: .; j_call: TRBJ2-7; d_call: .; cdr3_aa: CASSVGSSYEQYF; cdr3_nt: TGTGCCAGCAGCGTTGGATCCTCCTACGAGCAGTACTTC
v_call: TRBV14; clone_size: .; j_call: TRBJ1-1; d_call: .; cdr3_aa: CASSLPGPSEAFF; cdr3_nt: TGTGCCAGCAGCCTCCCGGGACCTTCGGAAGCTTTCTTT